This T cell receptor beta chain was sequenced during a study of OX40 agonist ivuxolimab in advanced cancers. About the research overall: All patients had ivuxolimab intravenously every 2 weeks at 0.01 to 10 mg/kg. Findings and limits, study-wide: Relative to CD4+, CD8+ T cells held more expanded clones on average.

This CDR3 region has 14 residues. V lost 6 bases and J lost 8, with 16 bases in between. Germline V gives CDR1 SGHTA, CDR2 FQGNSA. TCRdb keeps only in-frame clones here, not all; method: immunoSEQ multiplex PCR. The repertoire includes tens of thousands of clones, around four fifths of them detected once, and roughly 4.4% sits in the top ten. Concerning this clone itself: Its cognate antigen is unknown.

J is TRBJ1-4 and V is TRBV7-2; the D gene is possibly TRBD1 (5 bases). Sequences were derived from CD4+ or CD8+ T cells sorted from blood, sampled in a trial of the OX40 agonist ivuxolimab. The sequence came from an adult with an advanced solid tumor such as melanoma, head and neck, liver or kidney cancer. DNA for the CDR3: TGTGCCAGCAGGCACCCGGGGGGTAGAGAAAAACTGTTTTTT. It codes for CASRHPGGREKLFF.